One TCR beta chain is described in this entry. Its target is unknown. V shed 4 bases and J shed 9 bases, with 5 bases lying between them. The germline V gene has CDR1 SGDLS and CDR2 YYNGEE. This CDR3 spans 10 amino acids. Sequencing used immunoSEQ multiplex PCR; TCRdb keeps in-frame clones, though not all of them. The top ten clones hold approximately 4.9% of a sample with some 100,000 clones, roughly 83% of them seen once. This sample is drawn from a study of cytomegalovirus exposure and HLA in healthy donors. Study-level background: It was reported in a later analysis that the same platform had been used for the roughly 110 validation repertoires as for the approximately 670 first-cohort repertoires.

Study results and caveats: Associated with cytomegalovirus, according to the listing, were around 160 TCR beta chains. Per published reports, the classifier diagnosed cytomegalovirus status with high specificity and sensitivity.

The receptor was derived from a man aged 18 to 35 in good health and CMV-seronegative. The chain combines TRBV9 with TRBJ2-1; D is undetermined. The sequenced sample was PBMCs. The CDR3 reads CASSPSEQFF. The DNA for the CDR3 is TGTGCCAGCAGCCCTAGTGAGCAGTTCTTC.